This is a list of T cell receptor beta chains from one sample in a study of beta chain features in type 1 diabetes. Libraries were prepared by immunoSEQ multiplex PCR; TCRdb keeps only in-frame clonotypes and omits some of them. The repertoire holds 970,000 or so clones, roughly 17% seen once, with about 0.025% in the top ten. Sequencing was performed on naive CD4+ T cells from blood. The receptors were gathered from a woman between 18 and 29 years old in good health. CDR3s include the opening cysteine and the closing phenylalanine or tryptophan. Clone size is shown for a subset of rows, as once, few, many or a class of expanded clone.

CDR3: CASSGGRNTEAFF
J: TRBJ1-1
size: NA
V: TRBV7-2

CDR3: CSVEGGFSYNEQFF
J: TRBJ2-1
size: NA
V: TRBV29-1

CDR3: CASSRTGGSYNEQFF
J: TRBJ2-1
size: NA
V: TRBV18

CDR3: CASSLDAGTGRAKNIQYF
J: TRBJ2-4
size: NA
V: TRBV7-2

CDR3: CASIYRETQYF
J: TRBJ2-5
size: NA
V: TRBV5-1

CDR3: CASSSETGPQFF
J: TRBJ2-1
size: NA
V: TRBV7-3

CDR3: CASSLHFGGGNYNEQFF
J: TRBJ2-1
size: NA
V: TRBV7-2

CDR3: CASRSRQGANGELFF
J: TRBJ2-2
size: NA
V: TRBV5-1

CDR3: CASSVGGTGVYEQYF
J: TRBJ2-7
size: NA
V: TRBV9

CDR3: CAISAVTRNTGELFF
J: TRBJ2-2
size: NA
V: TRBV10-3

CDR3: CASSLTGLAGQYEQYF
J: TRBJ2-7
size: NA
V: TRBV7-9

CDR3: CASSLAHGSGSYNEQFF
J: TRBJ2-1
size: few
V: TRBV7-3

CDR3: CAISEWGLSYGYTF
J: TRBJ1-2
size: NA
V: TRBV10-3

CDR3: CASSEQGIEQYF
J: TRBJ2-7
size: few
V: TRBV2

CDR3: CASSLVSKDTQYF
J: TRBJ2-3
size: few
V: TRBV7-9

CDR3: CASSIDPDQPQHF
J: TRBJ1-5
size: NA
V: TRBV19

CDR3: CASSYDRTEAFF
J: TRBJ1-1
size: NA
V: TRBV18

CDR3: CASSQASDSFYEQYF
J: TRBJ2-7
size: few
V: TRBV4-1

CDR3: CASSLTSGTETQYF
J: TRBJ2-5
size: few
V: TRBV5-6

CDR3: CASSRAESGSFNEQFF
J: TRBJ2-1
size: few
V: TRBV28

CDR3: CASTPQDGNTEAFF
J: TRBJ1-1
size: few
V: TRBV7-9

CDR3: CASSRGGSGRSSYEQYF
J: TRBJ2-7
size: few
V: TRBV28

CDR3: CASSFPQGTVGQPQHF
J: TRBJ1-5
size: few
V: TRBV28

CDR3: CASSLSGQGIGGYTF
J: TRBJ1-2
size: few
V: TRBV7-3

CDR3: CASSLGGTVEKLFF
J: TRBJ1-4
size: NA
V: TRBV7-6

CDR3: CASSPQFVWRGDYNEQFF
J: TRBJ2-1
size: NA
V: TRBV4-1

CDR3: CSARFGDTQYF
J: TRBJ2-3
size: few
V: TRBV20-1

CDR3: CASSYGRGTQETQYF
J: TRBJ2-5
size: few
V: TRBV6-5

CDR3: CASSSPPTVMSSYEQYF
J: TRBJ2-7
size: NA
V: TRBV7-6

CDR3: CASSPNIGGWESTEAFF
J: TRBJ1-1
size: NA
V: TRBV18

CDR3: CAIVRARTANYGYTF
J: TRBJ1-2
size: NA
V: TRBV10-3

CDR3: CASGTDYGYTF
J: TRBJ1-2
size: few
V: TRBV6-6

CDR3: CASSPGGLAGDTQYF
J: TRBJ2-3
size: NA
V: TRBV7-7

CDR3: CASSTGGANQPQHF
J: TRBJ1-5
size: NA
V: TRBV18